The clone carrying this T cell receptor beta chain has only a few counts. Its antigen is unknown. Sequencing used immunoSEQ multiplex PCR; TCRdb keeps in-frame clones, though not all of them. The sample consists of approximately 84,000 clones, roughly nine tenths of them appearing once. Trimming pared 11 bases from V and 1 base from J, leaving 14 bases between. Per germline, CDR1 SGHVS and CDR2 FNYEAQ. CDR3 length: 13 residues. This sample was taken from a study of OX40 agonist ivuxolimab in advanced cancers. Across the study: Dose-escalation patients suffered from hepatocellular carcinoma, melanoma, renal cell or head and neck cancer. Past anti-PD-1, anti-PD-L1 or anti-CTLA-4 therapy was accepted, and roughly 40% had received some. General study findings and limits: The 0.1-3.0 mg/kg partial responders had among the lowest clonal expansion. Normalized expansion of T-cell clones was also low for some nonresponders.

The chain has TRBV7-6 and TRBJ1-1; unclear D gene. The source was CD4+ or CD8+ T cells sorted from blood, collected in a trial of the OX40 agonist ivuxolimab. This receptor was obtained from an adult with an advanced solid tumor such as melanoma, head and neck, liver or kidney cancer. The CDR3 DNA is TGTGCCCCCCGGCGGCAGCCGAACACTGAAGCTTTCTTT. It translates to CAPRRQPNTEAFF. Complete variable domain (other parts from reference TRBV7-6 and TRBJ1-1): GAGVSQSPRYKVTKRGQDVALRCDPISGHVSLYWYRQALGQGPEFLTYFNYEAQQDKSGLPNDRFSAERPEGSISTLTIQRTEQRDSAMYRCAPRRQPNTEAFFGQGTRLTVV.